Shown below are 16 T cell receptor beta chains from a single sample sequenced in a study of cytomegalovirus exposure and HLA in healthy donors. The repertoire was sequenced with immunoSEQ multiplex PCR; TCRdb's copy has only in-frame clones and lacks some. The sample gives roughly 100,000 clones, about 88% of which show up once; roughly 4.2% is in the top ten. The sequenced sample consisted of PBMCs. The receptors shown here come from a woman between 18 and 29 years old in good health and CMV-seropositive.

The V gene is TRBV5-4, the J gene TRBJ2-7; D is perhaps TRBD1 (6 bases). The CDR3 is 14 amino acids. Trimming took 0 bases from V and 5 from J, leaving 12 bases between them. The germline V gene encodes CDR1 SGHNT and CDR2 YYREEE (reference sequence). The CDR3 DNA follows: TGTGCCAGCAGCTTGGGGACAGAGACCCACGAGCAGTACTTC. Its translation is CASSLGTETHEQYF. The entire variable domain, with the rest obtained from reference TRBV5-4 and TRBJ2-7, is as follows: ETGVTQSPTHLIKTRGQQVTLRCSSQSGHNTVSWYQQALGQGPQFIFQYYREEENGRGNFPPRFSGLQFPNYSSELNVNALELDDSALYLCASSLGTETHEQYFGPGTRLTVT.

The chain recombines TRBV19 with TRBJ2-1, with 9 bases fitting TRBD2. The CDR3 runs to 15 residues. The germline gives CDR1 LNHDA, CDR2 SQIVND (reference sequence). The V and J ends lost 1 base and 4 bases, in that order; junction bases with no gene match: 2. The CDR3 DNA reads as TGTGCCAGTAGTATAGGCGGGAGGGGTTACAATGAGCAGTTCTTC. This gives the protein CASSIGGRGYNEQFF.

The CDR3 DNA follows: TGCGCCAGTCGACAGGGTCACGAGCAGTACTTC. Residues: CASRQGHEQYF. The rearrangement uses TRBV10-2 and TRBJ2-7; 7 bases match TRBD1. CDR1 is WSHSY and CDR2 is SAAADI in the germline V gene. This CDR3 contains 11 residues. The trim removed 9 bases at V and 5 bases at J, leaving 4 bases unmatched.

V usage is TRBV11-3 and J usage is TRBJ2-6, with 11 bases identical to TRBD1. CDR1 and CDR2 (germline): SGHNT, YENEEA. V was clipped by 2 bases and J by 0 bases; unmatched bases: 3. This CDR3 has 18 residues. The CDR3 coding sequence is TGTGCCAGCAGCTTAAGGGACAGGGGGACCTCTGGGGCCAACGTCCTGACTTTC. It is translated as CASSLRDRGTSGANVLTF.

This clone has only a few counts. The CDR3 here is CASSEFSPTDTQYF. In nucleotides, the CDR3 is TGTGCCAGCAGTGAGTTTAGCCCCACAGATACGCAGTATTTT. V is TRBV6-1 and J is TRBJ2-3; D not certain. The CDR3 is 14 residues long. Germline V gene lookup returns CDR1 MNHNS and CDR2 SASEGT. V was shortened by 3 bases and J by 2 bases, with 9 bases between the two germline ends.

This rearrangement joins TRBV6-1 to TRBJ1-2; tentative D call: TRBD1 (6 bases). The CDR3 extends over 15 amino acids. Germline CDR1 is MNHNS and CDR2 is SASEGT. Trimming took 5 bases from V and 4 from J, leaving 17 bases between them. CDR3 in amino acids: CASSPTTGGGYGYTF. Written as DNA, the CDR3 is TGTGCCAGCAGTCCTACGACAGGTGGGGGCTATGGCTACACCTTC.

The chain recombines TRBV19 with TRBJ1-6; 8 nucleotides match TRBD1. V was pared by 5 bases and J by 7 bases, with 10 bases of the junction left unmatched. This CDR3 region has 16 residues. In germline, CDR1 is LNHDA, CDR2 SQIVND (reference sequence). CDR3 nucleotides: TGTGCCAGTAGTCTAACCGCGGACAGGGCGAATTCACCCCTCCACTTT. It is translated as CASSLTADRANSPLHF.

The chain has TRBV29-1 and TRBJ1-2, with 12 positions matching TRBD1. From germline, CDR1 is SQVTM and CDR2 ANQGSEA. V shed 6 bases and J 6 bases; nucleotides not matched to a gene: 11. The CDR3 is made up of 15 amino acids. In DNA form, the CDR3 reads TGCAGCGTGGCCGGGACAGGGGGCGGGTTGCATGGCTACACCTTC. Protein sequence: CSVAGTGGGLHGYTF. The whole variable domain, remainder taken from reference TRBV29-1 and TRBJ1-2, is SAVISQKPSRDICQRGTSLTIQCQVDSQVTMMFWYRQQPGQSLTLIATANQGSEATYESGFVIDKFPISRPNLTFSTLTVSNMSPEDSSIYLCSVAGTGGGLHGYTFGSGTRLTVV.

The V call is TRBV12-5, the J call TRBJ1-1; 7 positions agree with TRBD1. CDR3 length: 17 amino acids. Germline values: CDR1 LGHNT, CDR2 FRNRAP. V shed 0 bases and J 0 bases; nucleotides not matched to a gene: 7. This chain's CDR3 is CASGLVQWTGLNTEAFF. CDR3 coding DNA: TGTGCTAGTGGTTTGGTACAGTGGACAGGTCTGAACACTGAAGCTTTCTTT. The full variable domain, in which reference TRBV12-5 and TRBJ1-1 provide the parts outside the CDR3, is DARVTQTPRHKVTEMGQEVTMRCQPILGHNTVFWYRQTMMQGLELLAYFRNRAPLDDSGMPKDRFSAEMPDATLATLKIQPSEPRDSAVYFCASGLVQWTGLNTEAFFGQGTRLTVV.

The rearrangement links TRBV5-1 to TRBJ2-5; 10 bases agree with TRBD1. After removal of 2 bases from V and 5 bases from J, the junction contained 6 bases not matched to a gene. This CDR3 has 15 residues. CDR1 is SGHRS, CDR2 YFSETQ, per germline. CDR3: CASSLGTGDGETQYF. The CDR3 bases are TGCGCCAGCAGCTTAGGGACAGGGGATGGGGAGACCCAGTACTTC.

The chain combines TRBV7-4 with TRBJ1-4; possibly TRBD1 for D (5 bases). V lost 3 bases to trimming and J lost 3 bases, with 11 bases between them. CDR1 SGHVT and CDR2 SQSDAQ come from the germline V gene. The CDR3 is 15 amino acids. The CDR3 loop is CASSFQRDSNEKLFF. The CDR3 nucleotides are TGTGCCAGCAGCTTCCAGAGGGACTCTAATGAAAAACTGTTTTTT.

The rearrangement links TRBV6-6 to TRBJ1-5; D gene ambiguous. V was pared by 2 bases and J by 0 bases, with 11 bases between. CDR1 and CDR2 (germline): MNHNY, SVGAGI (reference sequence). This CDR3 contains 16 residues. CDR3 sequence (DNA): TGTGCCAGCAGTTACCTGGGCCAAAATAGCAATCAGCCCCAGCATTTT. Translated: CASSYLGQNSNQPQHF.

The chain employs TRBV6-1 and TRBJ1-5; D ambiguous. The germline V gene encodes CDR1 MNHNS and CDR2 SASEGT. Trimming left V 0 bases short and J 7 bases short, with 13 bases between. This CDR3 region has 15 residues. The CDR3 sequence is CASSEAPLGSQPQHF. The CDR3 bases are TGTGCCAGCAGTGAAGCGCCCCTAGGCAGCCAGCCCCAGCATTTT.

The chain links TRBV27 to TRBJ1-6; weak D call: TRBD1 (5 bases). This CDR3 has 16 amino acids. CDR1 and CDR2 from the germline V gene are MNHEY and SMNVEV (reference sequence). V was pared by 6 bases and J by 7 bases, with 19 bases between. This chain's CDR3 is CASRSVSRRGNSPLHF. For the CDR3, the DNA is TGTGCCAGCAGATCCGTTTCTAGGAGGGGCAATTCACCCCTCCACTTT.

This chain links TRBV4-1 with TRBJ2-7; 8 bases align to TRBD1. Germline values: CDR1 MGHRA, CDR2 YSYEKL. The CDR3 spans 16 residues. Trimming took 4 bases from V and 0 from J; bases not matched to a gene: 8. As DNA, the CDR3 is TGCGCCAGCAGCCGCTTAGGACAGGGCCTCTCCTACGAGCAGTACTTC. Translation gives CASSRLGQGLSYEQYF.

V and J are TRBV11-1 and TRBJ2-2; TRBD1 agrees at 8 bases. CDR3 length: 15 amino acids. Germline-derived CDR1 and CDR2 are SGHAT and FQDESV (reference sequence). Unmatched junction bases numbered 6, after V lost 6 bases and J lost 3 bases. The DNA for the CDR3 is TGTGCCAGCAGGGCTGACAGGGGACACACCGGGGAGCTGTTTTTT. This codes for CASRADRGHTGELFF.